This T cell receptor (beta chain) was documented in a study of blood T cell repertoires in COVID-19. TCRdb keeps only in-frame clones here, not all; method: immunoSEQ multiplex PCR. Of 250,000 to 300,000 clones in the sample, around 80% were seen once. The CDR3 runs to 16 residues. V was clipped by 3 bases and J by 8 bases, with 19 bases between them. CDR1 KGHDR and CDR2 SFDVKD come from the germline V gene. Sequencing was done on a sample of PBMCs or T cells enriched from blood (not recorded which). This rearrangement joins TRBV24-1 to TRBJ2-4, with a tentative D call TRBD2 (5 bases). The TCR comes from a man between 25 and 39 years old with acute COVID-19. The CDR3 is CATSDRPRGDLDIQYF. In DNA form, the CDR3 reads TGTGCCACCAGTGATCGACCTCGGGGAGATTTGGACATTCAGTACTTC.